This TCR beta chain was recovered during a study of naive and memory T cell subsets. V shed 5 bases, J shed 3 bases, and the junction held 6 bases outside the gene matches. The CDR3 extends over 16 amino acids. CDR1 and CDR2 from the germline V gene are MNHNS and SASEGT. The beta constant-region primer was an equimolar mix of two oligonucleotides covering TRBC1 and TRBC2. Nested alpha and beta constant-region primers with the SP2 primer drove four PCR rounds on ligated cDNA. A 12-nucleotide UMI and the SP2 primer were added to the cDNA 3' end by oligonucleotide ligation. TCRdb passed the UMI-ligation and nested PCR reads through MiXCR, listing each CDR3 protein once. In the table there are roughly 130,000 distinct CDR3 sequences, about 36% of which are singletons. This clonotype was recorded a few times.

The receptor's source is a human donor in good health. The V gene is TRBV6-1, the J gene TRBJ2-3, with 12 bases matching TRBD2. Sequenced sample: central memory CD4+ T cells from blood. This CDR3 is CASSTRTSGKTDTQYF. The CDR3 nucleotides are TGTGCCAGCAGTACCCGGACTAGCGGGAAAACAGATACGCAGTATTTT.